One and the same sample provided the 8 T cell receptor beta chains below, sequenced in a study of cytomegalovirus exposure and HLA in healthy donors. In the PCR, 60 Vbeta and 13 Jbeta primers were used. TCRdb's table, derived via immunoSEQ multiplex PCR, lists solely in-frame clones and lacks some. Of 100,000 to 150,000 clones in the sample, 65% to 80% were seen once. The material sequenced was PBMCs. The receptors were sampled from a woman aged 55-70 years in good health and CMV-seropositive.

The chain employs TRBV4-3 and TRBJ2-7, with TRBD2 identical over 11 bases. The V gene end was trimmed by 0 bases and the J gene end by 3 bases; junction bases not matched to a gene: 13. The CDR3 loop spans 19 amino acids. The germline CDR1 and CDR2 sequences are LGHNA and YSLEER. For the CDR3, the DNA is TGCGCCAGCAGCCAAGATCCGCTGGGTACTAGCGGGAGCCACTACGAGCAGTACTTC. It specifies CASSQDPLGTSGSHYEQYF.

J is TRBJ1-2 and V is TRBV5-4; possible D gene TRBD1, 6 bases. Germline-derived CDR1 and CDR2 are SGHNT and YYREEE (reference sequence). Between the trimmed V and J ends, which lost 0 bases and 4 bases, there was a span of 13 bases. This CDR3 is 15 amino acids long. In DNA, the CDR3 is TGTGCCAGCAGCTTGGGACAGGCAACGGTCTATGGCTACACCTTC. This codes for CASSLGQATVYGYTF.

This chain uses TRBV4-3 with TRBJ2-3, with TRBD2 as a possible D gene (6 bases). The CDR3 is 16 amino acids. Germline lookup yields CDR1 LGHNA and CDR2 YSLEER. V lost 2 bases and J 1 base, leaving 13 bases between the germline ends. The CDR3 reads CASSQLGLGRTDTQYF. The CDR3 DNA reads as TGCGCCAGCAGCCAATTGGGACTCGGTCGCACAGATACGCAGTATTTT.

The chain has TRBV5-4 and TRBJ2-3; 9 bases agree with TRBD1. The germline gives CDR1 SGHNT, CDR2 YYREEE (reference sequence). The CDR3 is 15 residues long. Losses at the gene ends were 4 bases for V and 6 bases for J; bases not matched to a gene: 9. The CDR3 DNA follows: TGTGCCAGCAGCGTCAGGACAGGGGACGGGGATACGCAGTATTTT. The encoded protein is CASSVRTGDGDTQYF.

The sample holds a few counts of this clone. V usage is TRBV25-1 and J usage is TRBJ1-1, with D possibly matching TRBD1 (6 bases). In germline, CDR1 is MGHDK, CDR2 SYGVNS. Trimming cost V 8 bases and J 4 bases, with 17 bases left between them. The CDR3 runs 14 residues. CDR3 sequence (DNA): TGTGCCAGCGCCAGCGGGGGGCGAGGCACTGAAGCTTTCTTT. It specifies CASASGGRGTEAFF.

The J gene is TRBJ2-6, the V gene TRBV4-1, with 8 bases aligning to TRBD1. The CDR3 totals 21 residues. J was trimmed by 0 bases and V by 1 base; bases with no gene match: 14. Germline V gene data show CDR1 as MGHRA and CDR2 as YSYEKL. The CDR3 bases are TGCGCCAGCAGCCAAGCCTTTCTATCCGGGACAGGAACCTCTGGGGCCAACGTCCTGACTTTC. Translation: CASSQAFLSGTGTSGANVLTF.

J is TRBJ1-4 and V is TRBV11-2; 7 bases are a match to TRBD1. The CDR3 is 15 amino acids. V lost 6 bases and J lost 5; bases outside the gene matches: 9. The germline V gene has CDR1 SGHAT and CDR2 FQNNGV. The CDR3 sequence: CASSLGGTVNEKLFF. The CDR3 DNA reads TGTGCCAGCAGTCTGGGCGGGACAGTGAATGAAAAACTGTTTTTT.

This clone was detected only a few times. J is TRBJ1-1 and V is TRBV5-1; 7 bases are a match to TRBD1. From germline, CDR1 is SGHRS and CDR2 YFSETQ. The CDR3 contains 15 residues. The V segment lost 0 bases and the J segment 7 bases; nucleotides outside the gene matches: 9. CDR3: CASSLEPKGGLEAFF. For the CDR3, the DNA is TGCGCCAGCAGCTTGGAACCCAAAGGGGGCCTTGAAGCTTTCTTT.